This T cell receptor beta chain comes out of a study of cytomegalovirus exposure and HLA in healthy donors. Findings of the study overall: According to a later analysis, most TCR beta chains associated with CMV appeared HLA-restricted.

A note on this clone: As yet, its antigen is unknown.

This CDR3 contains 14 residues. CDR1 and CDR2 from the germline V gene are MNHEY and SMNVEV (reference sequence). V dropped 5 bases and J dropped 6 bases, with 13 bases sitting between them. PCR used 60 Vbeta primers and 13 Jbeta primers. Here immunoSEQ multiplex PCR was the method, and the copy in TCRdb shows in-frame clones only, minus some. The listing contains over 100,000 clones. Sequencing was done on a sample of PBMCs. The sequence was obtained from a middle-aged woman in good health and CMV-seropositive. The chain has TRBV27 and TRBJ1-4, with D tentatively TRBD1 (6 bases). DNA for the CDR3: TGTGCCAGCAGTCCCCCAGGGGCCCATGAAAAACTGTTTTTT. Protein sequence: CASSPPGAHEKLFF. The full variable domain, in which reference TRBV27 and TRBJ1-4 provide the parts outside the CDR3, is EAQVTQNPRYLITVTGKKLTVTCSQNMNHEYMSWYRQDPGLGLRQIYYSMNVEVTDKGDVPEGYKVSRKEKRNFPLILESPSPNQTSLYFCASSPPGAHEKLFFGSGTQLSVL.